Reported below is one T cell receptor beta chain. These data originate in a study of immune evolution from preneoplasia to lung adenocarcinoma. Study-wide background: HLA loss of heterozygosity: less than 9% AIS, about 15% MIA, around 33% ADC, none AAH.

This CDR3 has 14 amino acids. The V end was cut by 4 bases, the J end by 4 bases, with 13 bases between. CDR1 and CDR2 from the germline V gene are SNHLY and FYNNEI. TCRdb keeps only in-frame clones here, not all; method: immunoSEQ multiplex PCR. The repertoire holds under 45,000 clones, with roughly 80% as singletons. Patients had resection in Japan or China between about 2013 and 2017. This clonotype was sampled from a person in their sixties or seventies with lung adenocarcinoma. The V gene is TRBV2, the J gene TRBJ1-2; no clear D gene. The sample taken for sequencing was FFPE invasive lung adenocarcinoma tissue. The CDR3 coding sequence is TGTGCCAGCAGTGCCCACGGGGATGGCTATGGCTACACCTTC. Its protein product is CASSAHGDGYGYTF.